A single sample is the source of the 18 T cell receptor beta chains below, sequenced in a study of cytomegalovirus exposure and HLA in healthy donors. With 60 Vbeta and 13 Jbeta primers, the PCR was carried out. Sequencing was performed with immunoSEQ multiplex PCR; in TCRdb, only in-frame clones are kept and a portion is missing. This table holds about 180,000 clones, 80% to 90% found once. The sequencing input was PBMCs. The receptors come from a girl under 10 years old in good health and CMV-seropositive.

V usage is TRBV18 and J usage is TRBJ2-5, with 10 bases lining up with TRBD2. Germline V gives CDR1 KGHSH, CDR2 LQKENI. CDR3 length: 15 residues. Unmatched junction bases numbered 3, after V lost 0 bases and J lost 5 bases. The CDR3 bases are TGTGCCAGCTCACCACCCCTAGCGGGAGTGGAGACCCAGTACTTC. It is translated as CASSPPLAGVETQYF.

V and J are TRBV15 and TRBJ2-3, with a possible D match to TRBD2 (5 bases). Trimming shortened V by 5 bases and J by 4 bases, and 19 bases separated the two germline ends. The CDR3 covers 16 residues. CDR1 and CDR2 (germline): LNHNV, YYDKDF (reference sequence). CDR3 region: CATSPVRPSEADTQYF. CDR3 DNA: TGTGCCACCAGCCCCGTGAGGCCATCGGAGGCAGATACGCAGTATTTT.

In this sample, this clone turned up once. The genes are TRBV18 and TRBJ2-1; TRBD2 might be the D (5 bases). The CDR3 extends over 15 amino acids. With 6 bases removed from V and 1 base from J, the gap between germline ends came to 13 bases. The germline V gene has CDR1 KGHSH and CDR2 LQKENI. The CDR3 sequence is CASSEGADSYNEQFF. The CDR3 nucleotides read TGTGCCAGCTCCGAAGGAGCGGATTCCTACAATGAGCAGTTCTTC.

The chain employs TRBV30 and TRBJ1-3; D is unresolved. The length of the CDR3 is 14 residues. Germline V CDR1 and CDR2: GTSNPN, SVGIG (reference sequence). V dropped 2 bases and J dropped 0 bases, with 8 bases sitting between them. The CDR3 sequence is CAWSLKNSGNTIYF. DNA for the CDR3: TGTGCCTGGAGTCTAAAAAACTCTGGAAACACCATATATTTT.

The rearrangement joins TRBV6-5 to TRBJ1-2; tentative D call: TRBD1 (6 bases). Germline V gene lookup returns CDR1 MNHEY and CDR2 SVGAGI. This CDR3 is 13 amino acids long. V was clipped by 6 bases and J by 5 bases, with 13 bases between them. The CDR3, as DNA: TGTGCCAGCAGCCTCGGACAGAGTTATGGCTACACCTTC. Its protein product is CASSLGQSYGYTF.

The CDR3 DNA reads TGTGCCAGCACCAGGACAGGCGGGTTCGGTGGCTACACCTTC. Encoded protein: CASTRTGGFGGYTF. This chain connects TRBV9 to TRBJ1-2, with 7 bases matching TRBD1. The V gene end was trimmed by 6 bases and the J gene end by 7 bases; junction bases not matched to a gene: 12. Germline assignment: CDR1 SGDLS and CDR2 YYNGEE. This CDR3 is 14 amino acids long.

The chain combines TRBV7-2 with TRBJ1-1; the D gene is possibly TRBD1 (5 bases). In germline, CDR1 is SGHTA, CDR2 FQGNSA. The V gene lost 5 bases and the J gene lost 6 bases, with 16 bases spanning the gap. The CDR3 has 14 amino acids. The CDR3 sequence: CASSADSLISEAFF. The CDR3 DNA follows: TGTGCCAGCAGCGCCGACAGCCTGATCTCTGAAGCTTTCTTT.

This chain links TRBV5-4 with TRBJ1-6; D unclear. Per the germline V gene, CDR1 is SGHNT and CDR2 is YYREEE (reference sequence). The CDR3 sequence is 14 residues long. The germline V and J ends were trimmed by 0 bases and 7 bases, with 8 bases remaining between them. The CDR3 DNA sequence: TGTGCCAGCAGCTTGGGGCTTAAGAATTCACCCCTCCACTTT. Translation gives CASSLGLKNSPLHF.

This clone was recorded a few times. The V and J genes are TRBV5-4 and TRBJ2-7; D not certain. Trimming took 4 bases from V and 2 from J, leaving 13 bases between them. The germline V gene encodes CDR1 SGHNT and CDR2 YYREEE (reference sequence). This CDR3 contains 14 residues. CDR3 sequence: CASSPIDGPYEQYF. Here the CDR3 DNA reads TGTGCCAGCAGCCCTATAGATGGTCCCTACGAGCAGTACTTC.

The chain combines TRBV30 with TRBJ2-1; weak D call: TRBD2 (5 bases). The CDR3 loop spans 15 amino acids. The germline V gene encodes CDR1 GTSNPN and CDR2 SVGIG (reference sequence). Deletions cut 3 bases from V and 2 bases from J, with 14 bases between. The CDR3 sequence: CAWSHRTLTYNEQFF. In nucleotides, the CDR3 is TGTGCCTGGAGCCATCGGACTCTCACCTACAATGAGCAGTTCTTC.

The V gene is TRBV29-1, the J gene TRBJ2-7, with a weak D call TRBD2 (6 bases). The germline V and J ends were trimmed by 6 bases and 7 bases, with 16 bases remaining between them. CDR1 SQVTM and CDR2 ANQGSEA come from the germline V gene. CDR3 size: 12 residues. CDR3 loop: CSVRGPTSEQYF. As DNA, the CDR3 is TGCAGCGTCCGGGGACCGACTAGTGAGCAGTACTTC.

J is TRBJ2-1 and V is TRBV25-1, with no clear D. Per germline, CDR1 MGHDK and CDR2 SYGVNS. There are 13 residues in the CDR3. The germline V and J ends were trimmed by 1 base and 6 bases, with 7 bases remaining between them. CDR3 coding DNA: TGTGCCAGCAGTGAATCATATAGCAATGAGCAGTTCTTC. This codes for CASSESYSNEQFF.

This clone came up once. The V call is TRBV6-1, the J call TRBJ1-5; 7 nucleotides line up with TRBD1. With 3 bases clipped from V and 4 bases from J, the junction kept 6 bases outside the gene matches. In germline, CDR1 is MNHNS, CDR2 SASEGT. This CDR3 is 15 amino acids long. The CDR3 is CASSDTPGGNQPQHF. The CDR3 DNA is TGTGCCAGCAGTGATACCCCAGGGGGGAATCAGCCCCAGCATTTT.

The chain carries TRBV5-1 and TRBJ2-3, with 8 bases aligning to TRBD2. V dropped 1 base and J dropped 3; count of bases not matched to a gene: 7. Germline values: CDR1 SGHRS, CDR2 YFSETQ. The CDR3 covers 16 residues. CDR3 sequence (DNA): TGCGCCAGCAGCTTGCGGGAGCGGGAGTGGACAGATACGCAGTATTTT. Encoded protein: CASSLREREWTDTQYF.

This clone was counted only a few times. The CDR3 reads CASSLGQGFEKLFF. CDR3 sequence (DNA): TGTGCCAGCAGCTTGGGACAGGGTTTTGAAAAACTGTTTTTT. V gene TRBV5-5 combines with J gene TRBJ1-4, with 7 bases that match TRBD1. Trimming cost V 0 bases and J 7 bases; bases outside gene matches: 3. CDR1 is SGHKS and CDR2 is YYEKEE in the germline V gene (reference sequence). This CDR3 contains 14 residues.

The chain employs TRBV5-1 and TRBJ2-1; weak D call: TRBD1 (6 bases). V was clipped by 0 bases and J by 7 bases, with 8 bases between them. The germline CDR1 and CDR2 sequences are SGHRS and YFSETQ. The CDR3 is 13 amino acids. CDR3 sequence reads: CASSLVRGNEQFF. In DNA form, the CDR3 reads TGCGCCAGCAGCTTGGTCAGGGGTAATGAGCAGTTCTTC. Complete variable domain (other parts from reference TRBV5-1 and TRBJ2-1): KAGVTQTPRYLIKTRGQQVTLSCSPISGHRSVSWYQQTPGQGLQFLFEYFSETQRNKGNFPGRFSGRQFSNSRSEMNVSTLELGDSALYLCASSLVRGNEQFFGPGTRLTVL.

V and J are TRBV4-1 and TRBJ2-4, with 14 bases fitting TRBD2. The CDR3 is made up of 19 amino acids. The germline V gene has CDR1 MGHRA and CDR2 YSYEKL. J lost 4 bases, V lost 1 base, and 9 bases had no gene match. CDR3 bases: TGCGCCAGCAGCCAAGCCCCAACGACTAGCGGGAGGGCGAAAAACATTCAGTACTTC. This sequence encodes CASSQAPTTSGRAKNIQYF.

The chain combines TRBV5-1 with TRBJ1-1; tentative D call: TRBD1 (5 bases). Germline CDR1 SGHRS, CDR2 YFSETQ. This CDR3 contains 14 residues. Trimming stripped 5 bases from V and 11 bases from J, with 22 bases between. The CDR3 DNA reads as TGCGCCAGCAGTAAGGGGCCTACCGGAATAGGCGCTTTCTTT. Translating it yields CASSKGPTGIGAFF.